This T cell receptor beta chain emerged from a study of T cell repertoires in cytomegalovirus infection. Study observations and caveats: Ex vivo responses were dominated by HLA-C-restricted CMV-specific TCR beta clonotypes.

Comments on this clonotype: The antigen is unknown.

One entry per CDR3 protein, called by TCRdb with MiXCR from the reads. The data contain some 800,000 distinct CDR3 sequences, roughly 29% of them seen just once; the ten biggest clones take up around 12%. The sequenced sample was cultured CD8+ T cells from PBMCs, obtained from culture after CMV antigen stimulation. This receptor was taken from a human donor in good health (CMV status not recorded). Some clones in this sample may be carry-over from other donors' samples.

CDR3 residues: CATATGGKNIQYF. The CDR3 bases are TGTGCCACCGCGACAGGGGGAAAAAACATTCAGTACTTC. The V gene is TRBV24-1, the J gene TRBJ2-4; 9 nucleotides match TRBD1. CDR3 length: 13 amino acids. V lost 9 bases to trimming and J lost 4 bases; unmatched junction nucleotides: 3. Germline CDR1 and CDR2: KGHDR and SFDVKD.